The entry below gives a single T cell receptor (beta chain) sequence along with its context. Its specificity is unknown. The data were produced by immunoSEQ multiplex PCR, yet TCRdb's version contains in-frame clones alone and is incomplete. This sample carries fewer than 15,000 clones, more than 85% of them seen once, and the ten largest clones take about 1.1%. The data stem from a study of regulatory and conventional T cells in RAG deficiency. General observations from the study: Compared with controls, unique Treg TCR beta sequences dropped roughly 100-fold in Omenn syndrome and CID/AS. Omenn patients showed >90% Treg-Tconv overlap and shorter CDR3 lengths. Control T-cell subsets had markedly higher Shannon entropy and lower Simpson indices than RAG-deficient patients.

CDR3 length: 16 residues. The ends lost 5 bases at V and 0 bases at J; junction bases unmatched: 5. The germline gives CDR1 SGHAT, CDR2 FQNNGV. Genomic DNA came from blood conventional CD4+ T cells gated CD25-low CD127-high. This sample was shared with a second study, whose subject was regulatory T cells. This second study says: Primers: 52 TRBV forward and 13 TRBJ reverse. Patient repertoires had restricted TRB V-J pairs and skewed V and J usage, most in Tregs.

The V gene is TRBV11-2, the J gene TRBJ2-1, with 9 bases lining up with TRBD2. The TCR sequence derives from a human donor in good health. The sample comprised CD4+ effector T cells sorted from blood. CDR3 nucleotides: TGTGCCAGCAGCGCCCTAGCGGGGAGCTCCTACAATGAGCAGTTCTTC. It translates to CASSALAGSSYNEQFF.